A selection of T cell receptor beta chains follows, all from one sample in a study of cytomegalovirus exposure and HLA in healthy donors. Assay used: immunoSEQ multiplex PCR; TCRdb lists only in-frame clones, some missing. The sample carries more than 95,000 clones, roughly 72% recorded once. Sequencing was performed on PBMCs. These receptors were taken from a man aged 35 to 55 in good health and CMV-seropositive. Each CDR3 is given with its conserved first and last residue. Fields, in order: V gene, J gene, D gene, clone size, CDR3 protein, CDR3 DNA. D genes are given only for firm matches. Part of the rows lack a size; the others show once, few, many or a class for expanded clones.

V gene: TRBV7-3
J gene: TRBJ2-1
D gene: TRBD1
clone size: .
CDR3 protein: CASSLWGQGFSEQFF
CDR3 DNA: TGTGCCAGCAGCTTATGGGGACAGGGGTTCTCTGAGCAGTTCTTC

V gene: TRBV7-3
J gene: TRBJ2-3
D gene: TRBD2
clone size: .
CDR3 protein: CASSLGDYYTDTQYF
CDR3 DNA: TGTGCCAGCAGCCTCGGGGACTATTACACAGATACGCAGTATTTT

V gene: TRBV7-8
J gene: TRBJ1-1
D gene: TRBD1
clone size: .
CDR3 protein: CASSPRQGAAEAFF
CDR3 DNA: TGTGCCAGCAGCCCTAGACAGGGGGCAGCGGAAGCTTTCTTT

V gene: TRBV2
J gene: TRBJ2-7
D gene: TRBD2
clone size: .
CDR3 protein: CASSDRGGEGEQYF
CDR3 DNA: TGTGCCAGCAGTGACCGGGGGGGCGAGGGCGAGCAGTACTTC

V gene: TRBV6-6
J gene: TRBJ1-1
D gene: .
clone size: few
CDR3 protein: CGSIRNLMNTEAFF
CDR3 DNA: TGTGGGAGCATTAGGAATCTCATGAACACTGAAGCTTTCTTT

V gene: TRBV5-1
J gene: TRBJ1-4
D gene: .
clone size: .
CDR3 protein: CASSPTGFATNEKLFF
CDR3 DNA: TGCGCCAGCAGCCCGACAGGCTTCGCAACTAATGAAAAACTGTTTTTT

V gene: TRBV7-8
J gene: TRBJ1-5
D gene: TRBD1
clone size: .
CDR3 protein: CASSLYPRDSYSNQPQHF
CDR3 DNA: TGTGCCAGCAGCTTATACCCCCGGGACAGCTATAGCAATCAGCCCCAGCATTTT

V gene: TRBV30
J gene: TRBJ1-5
D gene: TRBD1
clone size: .
CDR3 protein: CAWRGTANQPQHF
CDR3 DNA: TGTGCCTGGAGGGGGACAGCGAATCAGCCCCAGCATTTT

V gene: TRBV11-2
J gene: TRBJ2-1
D gene: TRBD2
clone size: .
CDR3 protein: CASSLEGGGAYNEQFF
CDR3 DNA: TGTGCCAGCAGCTTAGAAGGCGGGGGGGCCTACAATGAGCAGTTCTTC

V gene: TRBV4-2
J gene: TRBJ2-7
D gene: .
clone size: once
CDR3 protein: CASSQDRSYEQYF
CDR3 DNA: TGTGCCAGCAGCCAAGACCGTTCCTACGAGCAGTACTTC

V gene: TRBV10-2
J gene: TRBJ2-5
D gene: TRBD1
clone size: once
CDR3 protein: CASSESRDRDGETQYF
CDR3 DNA: TGCGCCAGCAGTGAGTCTCGGGACAGGGATGGAGAGACCCAGTACTTC

V gene: TRBV9
J gene: TRBJ2-7
D gene: .
clone size: .
CDR3 protein: CASSLGGGTYEQYF
CDR3 DNA: TGTGCCAGCAGCCTAGGTGGAGGAACCTACGAGCAGTACTTC

V gene: TRBV7-7
J gene: TRBJ2-5
D gene: .
clone size: .
CDR3 protein: CASSLDRQETQYF
CDR3 DNA: TGTGCTAGCAGCCTAGACAGACAAGAGACCCAGTACTTC

V gene: TRBV7-8
J gene: TRBJ1-4
D gene: TRBD1
clone size: .
CDR3 protein: CASSPVTGANNEKLFF
CDR3 DNA: TGTGCCAGCAGCCCGGTGACAGGGGCGAATAATGAAAAACTGTTTTTT

V gene: TRBV9
J gene: TRBJ2-6
D gene: .
clone size: once
CDR3 protein: CAGSVQGSGANVLTF
CDR3 DNA: TGTGCCGGCAGCGTGCAGGGATCTGGGGCCAACGTCCTGACTTTC